This TCR beta chain was captured by sequencing in a study of radiation and T cells in renal cell carcinoma. This CDR3 contains 14 residues. V shed 7 bases and J 3 bases; nucleotides not matched to a gene: 8. CDR1 and CDR2 from the germline V gene are MNHEY and SVGAGI. Method: immunoSEQ multiplex PCR; TCRdb's copy keeps in-frame clones and lacks some. The sample consists of 150,000 to 200,000 clones, 88% of them appearing once. Time point specified: blood 4 weeks post-SBRT, at nephrectomy. Treatment indicated: 15 Gy SBRT to primary tumor, nephrectomy 4 weeks later. Nephrectomy followed 15 Gy stereotactic body radiation by 4 weeks. Clear cell pathology was present in this patient's renal cell carcinoma.

The sequencing here drew on blood, taken from a patient whose treatment included radiotherapy and nephrectomy. The chain couples TRBV6-5 to TRBJ1-2, with TRBD1 identical over 7 bases. This receptor was taken from a woman aged 45-65 years with renal cell carcinoma. The CDR3 coding sequence is TGTGCCAGCACACAGCCCGGGACAGACTATGGCTACACCTTC. The encoded protein is CASTQPGTDYGYTF.